A selection of T cell receptor beta chains follows, all from one sample in a study of HIV-infected patients and healthy controls. TCRdb re-analysed the 5' RACE reads in MiXCR, keeping a single row per CDR3 protein. The sample carries 15,000 to 20,000 distinct CDR3 sequences, roughly 6% recorded once. Sequenced sample: blood. The receptors come from an adult in good health. CDR3s include the opening cysteine and the closing phenylalanine or tryptophan. The D gene is left open where the match is weak. Rows give clone size only sometimes, using once, few, many, or a class for an expanded clone.

CDR3 protein,CDR3 DNA,clone size,J gene,D gene,CDR3 length,V gene
CASSGTGLAGGRETQYF,TGTGCCAGCAGTGGGACTGGACTAGCGGGGGGGCGAGAGACCCAGTACTTC,many,TRBJ2-5,TRBD2,17,TRBV28
CSAKTGGNTEAFF,TGCAGTGCTAAAACAGGGGGTAACACTGAAGCTTTCTTT,many,TRBJ1-1,TRBD1,13,TRBV20-1
CASSPGTGDYNEQFF,TGTGCCAGCAGTCCCGGGACAGGAGACTACAATGAGCAGTTCTTC,medium-sized,TRBJ2-1,TRBD1,15,TRBV6-2/TRBV6-3
CASSLRRNQPQHF,TGTGCCAGCAGCTTGCGGCGTAATCAGCCCCAGCATTTT,.,TRBJ1-5,.,13,TRBV7-2
CSAITYSHTEAFF,TGCAGTGCTATTACGTACAGCCACACTGAAGCTTTCTTT,.,TRBJ1-1,.,13,TRBV20-1
CSVRGSGNTIYF,TGCAGCGTTCGGGGGTCTGGAAACACCATATATTTT,many,TRBJ1-3,.,12,TRBV29-1
CASSYGGACSNQPQHF,TGTGCCAGCAGTTACGGGGGGGCTTGTAGCAATCAGCCCCAGCATTTT,.,TRBJ1-5,.,16,TRBV6-5
CASSFGTANTEAFF,TGTGCCAGCAGCTTTGGGACAGCGAACACTGAAGCTTTCTTT,few,TRBJ1-1,TRBD1,14,TRBV13
CASRTAQYEKLFF,TGTGCCAGCAGGACAGCGCAATATGAAAAACTGTTTTTT,medium-sized,TRBJ1-4,.,13,TRBV4-2
CASRTGGPNYGYTF,TGTGCCAGCCGAACCGGGGGCCCGAACTATGGCTACACCTTC,many,TRBJ1-2,.,14,TRBV28
CASSFQGSSNVLTF,TGTGCCAGCAGCTTTCAAGGGAGTTCCAACGTCCTGACTTTC,.,TRBJ2-6,.,14,TRBV5-4
CASTQSDNEQFF,TGCGCCAGTACTCAATCGGACAATGAGCAGTTCTTC,many,TRBJ2-1,.,12,TRBV23-1
CASGTSGGPYNEQFF,TGTGCCAGTGGGACTAGCGGGGGACCCTACAATGAGCAGTTCTTC,medium-sized,TRBJ2-1,TRBD2,15,TRBV19
CASSFPPQLANYGYTF,TGTGCCAGCAGTTTCCCCCCACAGTTAGCTAACTATGGCTACACCTTC,many,TRBJ1-2,.,16,TRBV7-2
CASSQSTRSSYNSPLHF,TGTGCCAGCAGCCAATCCACCAGGAGCTCCTATAATTCACCCCTCCACTTT,medium-sized,TRBJ1-6,.,17,TRBV13
CSAGDGGAATDTQYF,TGCAGTGCTGGCGACGGGGGGGCCGCCACAGATACGCAGTATTTT,many,TRBJ2-3,TRBD2,15,TRBV20-1
CASSRGAGLSDGYTF,TGTGCCAGCAGTCGGGGGGCCGGACTCTCGGATGGCTACACCTTC,many,TRBJ1-2,.,15,TRBV6-5
CASSQFLRKEAFF,TGTGCCAGCAGCCAATTCTTGAGAAAGGAAGCTTTCTTT,medium-sized,TRBJ1-1,.,13,TRBV14
CASSSTDSNQPQHF,TGTGCCAGCAGTTCAACGGATAGCAATCAGCCCCAGCATTTT,many,TRBJ1-5,.,14,TRBV7-9
CASSLAYGSSYNEQFF,TGTGCCAGCAGCTTAGCGTACGGGAGCTCCTACAATGAGCAGTTCTTC,many,TRBJ2-1,.,16,TRBV7-2
CASSLAGGSGELFF,TGTGCCAGCAGCTTAGCGGGGGGGTCCGGGGAGCTGTTTTTT,many,TRBJ2-2,TRBD2,14,TRBV7-2
CASVPTSYGTGGDTQYF,TGTGCCAGCGTACCCACTTCTTACGGGACGGGGGGAGATACGCAGTATTTT,.,TRBJ2-3,TRBD2,17,TRBV28
CASSVLTNTEAFF,TGTGCCAGCAGCGTCCTGACGAACACTGAAGCTTTCTTT,many,TRBJ1-1,.,13,TRBV3-1
CASSPRDSKNIQYF,TGTGCCAGCAGCCCCCGGGACAGCAAAAACATTCAGTACTTC,many,TRBJ2-4,TRBD1,14,TRBV7-2
CPGGLTEAFF,TGCCCAGGGGGATTGACTGAAGCTTTCTTT,medium-sized,TRBJ1-1,TRBD1,10,TRBV14
CASTQVRDTQYF,TGTGCCAGCACCCAAGTGCGAGATACGCAGTATTTT,many,TRBJ2-3,.,12,TRBV11-2
CASSLQGVGQPQHF,TGTGCCAGCAGTTTACAGGGGGTAGGTCAGCCCCAGCATTTT,many,TRBJ1-5,TRBD1,14,TRBV9
CASSFSLTGGPDSYTF,TGTGCCAGCAGCTTCTCCCTTACAGGGGGCCCGGACTCCTACACCTTC,many,TRBJ1-2,TRBD1,16,TRBV5-6
CASSQDSVGQSYGYTF,TGTGCCAGCAGCCAAGATTCGGTGGGACAGAGCTATGGCTACACCTTC,.,TRBJ1-2,TRBD1,16,TRBV3-1
CASSPEVNSYEQYF,TGTGCCAGCAGCCCAGAGGTGAATAGTTACGAGCAGTACTTC,many,TRBJ2-7,.,14,TRBV7-9
CASSYLREGRLSSSGNTIYF,TGTGCCAGCAGCTACCTACGGGAGGGCCGACTTTCAAGCTCTGGAAACACCATATATTTT,.,TRBJ1-3,.,20,TRBV5-4
CASSLSSAPLHF,TGTGCCAGCAGCTTGTCGTCCGCCCCCCTCCACTTT,medium-sized,TRBJ1-6,.,12,TRBV5-6
CASSLVQGNYGYTF,TGTGCCAGCAGCTTAGTACAGGGTAACTATGGCTACACCTTC,many,TRBJ1-2,.,14,TRBV7-2
CSASDASQGQGYTF,TGCAGTGCATCCGATGCTTCCCAGGGTCAAGGCTACACCTTC,many,TRBJ1-2,.,14,TRBV20-1
CASSRSQGTAEYEQYF,TGTGCCAGCAGCCGGAGTCAGGGGACAGCGGAGTACGAGCAGTACTTC,many,TRBJ2-7,TRBD1,16,TRBV12-3/TRBV12-4
CSARAEGLGQYF,TGCAGTGCTAGAGCTGAGGGGTTGGGGCAGTACTTC,many,TRBJ2-7,.,12,TRBV20-1
CASSLAYEAFF,TGTGCCAGCAGCTTGGCGTACGAAGCTTTCTTT,many,TRBJ1-1,.,11,TRBV5-5
CASSPIPTNYGYTF,TGTGCCAGCAGCCCCATACCTACGAACTATGGCTACACCTTC,many,TRBJ1-2,.,14,TRBV7-8
CASSPLVNTGELFF,TGTGCCAGCTCACCATTAGTGAACACCGGGGAGCTGTTTTTT,.,TRBJ2-2,.,14,TRBV18